This T cell receptor beta chain was observed in a study of shared clonotypes between healthy human individuals. Assay used: immunoSEQ multiplex PCR; TCRdb lists only in-frame clones, some missing. Here the sample spans fewer than 650,000 clones, about three quarters being singletons. Unsorted samples, those not sorted, used 75 million to 90 million PBMCs for genomic DNA. This CDR3 is built from 15 residues. The sequence was collected from a woman in her thirties or forties in good health. Some clones in this sample may be carry-over from other donors' samples. Sequenced material: PBMCs. This chain uses TRBV21-1 with TRBJ1-1; the table gives TRBD1 as D, unverified against the DNA. TRBV21-1 is a listed pseudogene. Written as DNA, the CDR3 is TGTGCCAGCAGCAAATTTGTCCCTGGACAGACTGAAGCTTTCTTT. It codes for CASSKFVPGQTEAFF.